The 9 T cell receptor beta chains below were found in one sample sequenced in a study of blood T cell repertoires in COVID-19. Only in-frame clones appear in the TCRdb table, and some are missing; sequencing was by immunoSEQ multiplex PCR. The table has 200,000 to 250,000 clones, about 86% seen once; the top ten hold 3.1%. Sequencing input: PBMCs or T cells enriched from blood (not recorded which). The receptors come from a woman aged 45-65 years in a cohort exposed to, infected with or recovered from COVID-19 (not recorded which).

This chain links TRBV6-2 or TRBV6-3 with TRBJ1-2; unclear D gene. The V gene lost 3 bases and the J gene lost 3 bases, with 17 bases spanning the gap. Germline values: CDR1 MNHEY, CDR2 SVGEGT. CDR3 length equals 16 residues. CDR3 in DNA: TGTGCCAGCAGTTATAGCCCTTCAAGAGACGACTATGGCTACACCTTC. It translates to CASSYSPSRDDYGYTF.

This sequence joins TRBV5-5 and TRBJ1-4; tentatively, D is TRBD1 (5 bases). Germline V gene lookup returns CDR1 SGHKS and CDR2 YYEKEE (reference sequence). The CDR3 spans 15 residues. Trimming left V 0 bases short and J 4 bases short, with 10 bases between. CDR3 sequence (DNA): TGTGCCAGCAGCTTGGGCGACAGACTTAATGAAAAACTGTTTTTT. Its translation is CASSLGDRLNEKLFF.

The CDR3 sequence: CASSLPTVQETQYF. CDR3 bases: TGCGCCAGCAGCTTGCCGACAGTCCAAGAGACCCAGTACTTC. The V call is TRBV5-1, the J call TRBJ2-5, with D tentatively TRBD1 (5 bases). CDR3 size: 14 residues. V lost 1 base to trimming and J lost 1 base, with 8 bases between them. CDR1 and CDR2 (germline): SGHRS, YFSETQ.

This clone was seen a handful of times. The rearrangement uses TRBV5-6 and TRBJ2-7, with TRBD2 as a possible D gene (5 bases). Germline V gives CDR1 SGHDT, CDR2 YYEEEE. V was cut by 2 bases and J by 7 bases, with 31 bases left in between. The CDR3 consists of 19 residues. The CDR3 bases are TGTGCCAGCAGCTTCGGGCAGGATCCGTTTCTGAGCTTCGGGAAGGAGCAGTACTTC. This codes for CASSFGQDPFLSFGKEQYF.

This clone occurred a few times. The chain links TRBV11-2 to TRBJ2-3; TRBD1 matches at 8 bases. This CDR3 comprises 15 residues. V lost 6 bases to trimming and J lost 1 base; unmatched junction nucleotides: 6. Germline assignment: CDR1 SGHAT and CDR2 FQNNGV. CDR3 residues: CASSPLRGRTDTQYF. CDR3 bases: TGTGCCAGCAGTCCCCTCAGGGGGCGCACAGATACGCAGTATTTT.

The chain combines TRBV28 with TRBJ1-6; TRBD1 agrees at 7 bases. The CDR3 spans 15 residues. V lost 7 bases and J lost 3; bases outside the gene matches: 6. Germline V lookup: CDR1 MDHEN, CDR2 SYDVKM. The CDR3 here is CASKRTGFYNSPLHF. CDR3 coding DNA: TGTGCCAGCAAGAGGACAGGTTTCTATAATTCACCCCTCCACTTT. Together with reference TRBV28 and TRBJ1-6, the CDR3 gives the full variable domain: DVKVTQSSRYLVKRTGEKVFLECVQDMDHENMFWYRQDPGLGLRLIYFSYDVKMKEKGDIPEGYSVSREKKERFSLILESASTNQTSMYLCASKRTGFYNSPLHFGNGTRLTVT.

The chain combines TRBV4-1 with TRBJ2-7, with D perhaps matching TRBD2 (5 bases). Trimming shortened V by 0 bases and J by 0 bases, and 9 bases separated the two germline ends. CDR1 is MGHRA, CDR2 YSYEKL, per germline. The CDR3 loop spans 15 amino acids. CDR3: CASSQDARASYEQYF. CDR3 nucleotides: TGCGCCAGCAGCCAAGATGCGCGGGCCTCCTACGAGCAGTACTTC.

V usage is TRBV6-5 and J usage is TRBJ1-1; 7 bases match TRBD1. Germline CDR1 MNHEY, CDR2 SVGAGI. This CDR3 has 13 amino acids. Germline trimming cut 7 bases from V and 6 bases from J; bases unmatched to any gene: 8. The CDR3, as DNA: TGTGCCAGCATCAAGACAGGGAGGCCTGAAGCTTTCTTT. Translating gives CASIKTGRPEAFF.

V and J are TRBV7-2 and TRBJ1-1; no clear D gene. Germline CDR1 reads SGHTA; CDR2 reads FQGNSA. The CDR3 runs to 15 residues. Deletions cut 0 bases from V and 4 bases from J, with 12 bases between. Written as DNA, the CDR3 is TGTGCCAGCAGCTTAGCGCGCCTAGTTAGCACTGAAGCTTTCTTT. Its translation: CASSLARLVSTEAFF.